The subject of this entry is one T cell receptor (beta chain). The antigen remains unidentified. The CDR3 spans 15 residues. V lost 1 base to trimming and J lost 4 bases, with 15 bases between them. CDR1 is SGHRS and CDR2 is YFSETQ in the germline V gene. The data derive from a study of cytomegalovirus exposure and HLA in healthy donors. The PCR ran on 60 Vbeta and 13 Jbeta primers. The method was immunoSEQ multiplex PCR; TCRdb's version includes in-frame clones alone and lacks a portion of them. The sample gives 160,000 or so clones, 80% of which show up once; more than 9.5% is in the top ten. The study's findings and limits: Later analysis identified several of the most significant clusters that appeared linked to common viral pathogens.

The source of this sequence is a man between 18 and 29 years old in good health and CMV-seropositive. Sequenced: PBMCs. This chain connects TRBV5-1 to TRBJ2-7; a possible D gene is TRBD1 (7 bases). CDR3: CASSLSLQGTYEQYF. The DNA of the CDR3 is TGCGCCAGCAGCTTGTCATTACAGGGGACTTACGAGCAGTACTTC.